The rows below give T cell receptor beta chains drawn from one sample of a study of OX40 agonist ivuxolimab in advanced cancers. Sequenced by immunoSEQ multiplex PCR; TCRdb stores in-frame clones only, minus some. The sample holds tens of thousands of clones; about 93% are singletons and the top ten take 0.5% to 0.55%. The sample in question was CD4+ or CD8+ T cells sorted from blood, obtained in a trial of the OX40 agonist ivuxolimab. The receptors derive from an adult with an advanced solid tumor such as melanoma, head and neck, liver or kidney cancer. Each CDR3 is given without its conserved first and last residue. The size of a clone is reported for some rows only, either as once, few or many, or as a class for expanded clones.

v_call	clone_size	j_call	cdr3_aa
TRBV7-9	few	TRBJ2-2	ASTGQRNTGELF
TRBV27	.	TRBJ2-5	ASSRRREETQY
TRBV7-2	.	TRBJ2-7	ASSRQGGLGEQY
TRBV6-1	.	TRBJ2-5	ASSQIRGQETQY
TRBV28	.	TRBJ1-1	ASGALNTEAF
TRBV6-1	once	TRBJ2-7	ASSESEARGSYEQY
TRBV7-9	.	TRBJ1-2	ASSLTPGQVIFGYT
TRBV5-5	.	TRBJ1-1	ASSLGGTGSARKAF
TRBV29-1	once	TRBJ2-3	SVIPGAATDTQY
TRBV27	.	TRBJ2-1	ASSPTLAGITYNEQF
TRBV30	.	TRBJ1-5	AWGQGAQPQH
TRBV28	.	TRBJ2-6	ASNSGTASGANVLT
TRBV7-6	.	TRBJ2-7	ASSTLGTGTYEQY
TRBV11-2	.	TRBJ1-1	ASSPPQGTEAF
TRBV19	.	TRBJ2-1	ASSPPFEPGHLYNEQF
TRBV28	few	TRBJ1-3	ASSLSRVANTIY
TRBV27	once	TRBJ2-1	ASSLFKNNEQF
TRBV7-2	.	TRBJ2-3	ASSLMTGGTDTQY
TRBV19	.	TRBJ2-1	ASRMGLAGFNEQF
TRBV25-1	.	TRBJ2-7	ASSEYLQGSNEQY
TRBV2	once	TRBJ1-4	ASSAGATNEKLF
TRBV10-3	once	TRBJ2-1	AIRITSGTYNEQF
TRBV5-4	.	TRBJ1-3	ASRGGGAGNTIY
TRBV18	.	TRBJ2-7	ASSQGQNEQY
TRBV6-5	.	TRBJ2-1	ASRPASAERQF
TRBV7-2	.	TRBJ2-3	ASSLRMTDTQY
TRBV6-4	.	TRBJ2-2	ASSDLGGTGELF
TRBV6-5	once	TRBJ1-4	ASCQPTPEKLF
TRBV7-9	.	TRBJ2-6	ASSSLRQSTTGANVLT
TRBV5-1	.	TRBJ2-1	ASSLTSSEQF
TRBV28	.	TRBJ1-5	ATTDRYQPQH
TRBV5-1	.	TRBJ2-3	ASSFGGTSTDTQY
TRBV18	once	TRBJ2-3	ASSPRPRTSGTDTQY
TRBV28	.	TRBJ1-6	ASSEAGTGNSPLH
TRBV7-2	.	TRBJ2-1	ASSLAAGIYNEQF
TRBV7-2	once	TRBJ2-5	ASSLGLAQIQETQY
TRBV6-5	.	TRBJ2-3	ASNGLAGNTDTQY
TRBV6-6	.	TRBJ1-5	ASSLDRFNQPQH
TRBV5-1	.	TRBJ2-7	ASRILPTDEQY
TRBV5-1	.	TRBJ2-5	ASSSGTSGSRTQY
TRBV5-1	.	TRBJ2-1	ASSLLPGLAEYNEQF
TRBV28	.	TRBJ2-3	ASSSDRTGGTDTQY
TRBV6-1	.	TRBJ1-5	ASNLRESQPQH
TRBV27	.	TRBJ2-1	ASSFQGQGRGEQF
TRBV7-2	.	TRBJ1-4	ASSLGTIGEKLF
TRBV7-2	.	.	ASSLESGRLAEQY
TRBV9	.	TRBJ2-3	ASSAKLAGLDTQY
TRBV7-2	.	TRBJ2-7	ASSFTSGPAYEQY
TRBV18	.	TRBJ2-3	ASSHGTGGSTDTQY
TRBV19	.	TRBJ1-3	ASSITQAGSGNTIY
TRBV9	.	TRBJ2-5	ASSVEGHSRIETQY
TRBV10-3	.	TRBJ1-2	AITLQSGLGGYT
TRBV5-4	.	TRBJ2-3	ASSSRAGTDTQY
TRBV20-1	.	TRBJ2-7	SASEPYEQY